This entry lists 29 T cell receptor beta chains sequenced from one sample in a study of blood T cell repertoires in COVID-19. Using immunoSEQ multiplex PCR, the repertoire was profiled, and TCRdb retains in-frame clones only, with some absent. Of 300,000 to 450,000 clones detected, 89% appear once; the ten largest clones hold 3%. The sequenced sample was peripheral blood. These receptors all come from a woman aged 25 to 45 with COVID-19, enrolled during active disease.

This chain links TRBV21-1 with TRBJ1-2. TRBV21-1 is tagged as a pseudogene. This CDR3 region has 12 residues. CDR3 region: CASPQGPGGYTF. CDR3 nucleotides: TGTGCCAGCCCCCAAGGCCCGGGGGGCTACACCTTC.

The chain employs TRBV29-1 and TRBJ1-1; D is undetermined. The CDR3 spans 13 residues. Trimming stripped 3 bases from V and 0 bases from J, with 8 bases between. Germline CDR1 is SQVTM and CDR2 is ANQGSEA. CDR3 DNA sequence: TGCAGCGTTGATCAGGATATGAACACTGAAGCTTTCTTT. Its protein product is CSVDQDMNTEAFF.

This clone was counted a single time. In nucleotides, the CDR3 is TGCAGCGTTGGTAGCGGGAGGGGAGGGGGTAATGAGCAGTTCTTC. As protein: CSVGSGRGGGNEQFF. The chain joins TRBV29-1 to TRBJ2-1, with 11 bases matching TRBD2. The CDR3 is 15 amino acids. Germline V gene sequence: CDR1 SQVTM, CDR2 ANQGSEA. Trimming at V came to 4 bases and at J to 7 bases, leaving 9 bases not matched to a gene.

The chain uses TRBV7-2 and TRBJ2-5, with 7 bases that match TRBD1. J gave up 4 bases and V 5 bases, and 13 bases lay outside the gene matches. The germline gives CDR1 SGHTA, CDR2 FQGNSA. The CDR3 totals 16 residues. Here the CDR3 reads CASSPRRQGTPETQYF. In nucleotides, the CDR3 is TGTGCCAGCAGCCCCCGACGACAGGGAACCCCAGAGACCCAGTACTTC.

In this sample, this clone turned up a few times. The rearrangement joins TRBV5-1 to TRBJ2-2; TRBD2 is a possible D gene (7 bases). The CDR3 is made up of 17 amino acids. With 4 bases removed from V and 3 bases from J, the gap between germline ends came to 19 bases. Germline lookup yields CDR1 SGHRS and CDR2 YFSETQ. As DNA, the CDR3 is TGCGCCAGCAGCCAATTAACGGACAGCGGGGACACCGGGGAGCTGTTTTTT. This encodes CASSQLTDSGDTGELFF.

V is TRBV28 and J is TRBJ1-2; D is perhaps TRBD1 (5 bases). V was shortened by 3 bases and J by 1 base, with 6 bases between the two germline ends. CDR3 length equals 13 residues. CDR1 is MDHEN, CDR2 SYDVKM, per germline. The CDR3 is CASSFQGNYGYTF. CDR3 bases: TGTGCCAGCAGTTTTCAGGGTAACTATGGCTACACCTTC.

The chain carries TRBV10-3 and TRBJ1-6; 7 nucleotides align to TRBD1. This CDR3 has 13 residues. The trim removed 10 bases at V and 9 bases at J, leaving 9 bases unmatched. Per germline, CDR1 ENHRY and CDR2 SYGVKD. CDR3 loop: CATREGGGSPLHF. CDR3 coding DNA: TGTGCCACCCGGGAAGGGGGCGGTTCACCCCTCCACTTT.

The chain joins TRBV2 to TRBJ2-3; 14 bases line up with TRBD2. CDR1 and CDR2 (germline): SNHLY, FYNNEI. V was clipped by 6 bases and J by 2 bases; unmatched bases: 10. This CDR3 has 18 amino acids. The chain's CDR3 is CASSDGTSGGKYTDTQYF. The CDR3 DNA is TGTGCCAGCAGCGACGGGACTAGCGGGGGCAAATACACAGATACGCAGTATTTT.

The chain carries TRBV5-1 and TRBJ1-2; D is unclear. V was clipped by 0 bases and J by 2 bases, with 8 bases between them. This CDR3 is built from 14 residues. Looked up from germline, CDR1 is SGHRS and CDR2 is YFSETQ. The CDR3: CASSLGSLNYGYTF. The CDR3, as DNA: TGCGCCAGCAGCTTGGGGTCCCTAAACTATGGCTACACCTTC.

The chain joins TRBV5-1 to TRBJ2-5, with a possible D match to TRBD1 (6 bases). Germline V lookup: CDR1 SGHRS, CDR2 YFSETQ. Trimming pared 4 bases from V and 5 bases from J, leaving 18 bases between. This CDR3 has 15 residues. The CDR3 DNA reads as TGCGCCAGCAGCAGCACTTCCCCAGGGGTGGAGACCCAGTACTTC. This sequence encodes CASSSTSPGVETQYF.

This sequence joins TRBV3-1 (or the pseudogene TRBV3-2) and TRBJ1-2; D is perhaps TRBD1 (6 bases). Germline V gene data show CDR1 as LGHDT and CDR2 as YNNKEL (reference sequence). V lost 2 bases and J 4 bases, leaving 11 bases between the germline ends. This CDR3 has 14 residues. Written as DNA, the CDR3 is TGTGCCAGCAGCCAACAACAAGGGGGCTATGGCTACACCTTC. It is translated as CASSQQQGGYGYTF.

V and J are TRBV4-3 and TRBJ1-2; 10 bases are shared with TRBD1. CDR3 length equals 15 residues. J gave up 7 bases and V 6 bases, and 11 bases lay outside the gene matches. Germline values: CDR1 LGHNA, CDR2 YSLEER. The CDR3 nucleotides read TGCGCCAGCAGTTTCGACAGGGGGCAGTTGGCTGGCTACACCTTC. Its translation is CASSFDRGQLAGYTF.

The V gene is TRBV2, the J gene TRBJ2-2; TRBD1 aligns across 9 bases. Germline-derived CDR1 and CDR2 are SNHLY and FYNNEI. The V gene end was trimmed by 4 bases and the J gene end by 3 bases; junction bases not matched to a gene: 6. The CDR3 contains 16 residues. The CDR3 is CASSVTGGWDTGELFF. In DNA, the CDR3 is TGTGCCAGCAGTGTCACAGGGGGCTGGGACACCGGGGAGCTGTTTTTT.

The J gene is TRBJ2-5, the V gene TRBV9; D call uncertain. Trimming took 3 bases from V and 0 from J, leaving 9 bases between them. The CDR3 is 14 residues long. The V gene's germline CDR1 is SGDLS and CDR2 YYNGEE. CDR3 coding DNA: TGTGCCAGCAGCGCGCGAATATACCAAGAGACCCAGTACTTC. As protein: CASSARIYQETQYF.

The chain couples TRBV9 to TRBJ1-3, with TRBD1 identical over 7 bases. Trimming at V came to 4 bases and at J to 3 bases, leaving 7 bases not matched to a gene. Germline CDR1 reads SGDLS; CDR2 reads YYNGEE. CDR3 length: 15 amino acids. The CDR3 here is CASSLRTGVGNTIYF. In DNA, the CDR3 is TGTGCCAGCAGCCTCCGCACAGGGGTTGGAAACACCATATATTTT.

This clone was seen a single time. The chain joins TRBV10-2 to TRBJ1-1; the match to TRBD1 covers 9 bases. With V trimmed by 3 bases and J by 4 bases, 6 bases remained unmatched. CDR1 is WSHSY and CDR2 is SAAADI in the germline V gene. This CDR3 contains 15 residues. CDR3: CASSEQGARGTEAFF. As DNA, the CDR3 is TGCGCCAGCAGTGAACAGGGGGCGAGGGGCACTGAAGCTTTCTTT.

The CDR3 sequence: CASSSPRQRLNEKLFF. The DNA for the CDR3 is TGTGCCAGCAGTTCTCCGCGACAGAGACTTAATGAAAAACTGTTTTTT. This chain links TRBV28 with TRBJ1-4, with a possible D match to TRBD1 (5 bases). CDR3 length: 16 amino acids. Trimming took off 4 bases at V and 4 bases at J, with 16 bases between the two ends. Per germline, CDR1 MDHEN and CDR2 SYDVKM.

V and J are TRBV5-1 and TRBJ2-1, with a possible D match to TRBD2 (5 bases). Germline V gene data show CDR1 as SGHRS and CDR2 as YFSETQ. The CDR3 extends over 14 amino acids. The CDR3 sequence: CGTSRGSSYNEQFF. CDR3 in DNA: TGCGGCACCAGCAGAGGGAGTTCCTACAATGAGCAGTTCTTC.

The chain employs TRBV10-1 and TRBJ2-3; 9 nucleotides match TRBD1. The CDR3 consists of 15 residues. CDR1 is WNHNN and CDR2 is SYGVQD in the germline V gene (reference sequence). V gave up 2 bases and J gave up 3 bases; unmatched junction bases: 3. CDR3 nucleotide sequence: TGCGCCAGCAGTGAGGGACAGGGGCCAACAGATACGCAGTATTTT. Amino acids: CASSEGQGPTDTQYF.

This rearrangement joins TRBV28 to TRBJ2-4; TRBD1 is a possible D gene (6 bases). CDR1 is MDHEN and CDR2 is SYDVKM in the germline V gene. The CDR3 covers 16 residues. The germline V and J ends were trimmed by 6 bases and 2 bases, with 17 bases remaining between them. The CDR3 sequence is CASSAYQGGTKNIQYF. The CDR3 nucleotides read TGTGCCAGCAGCGCTTACCAAGGGGGAACCAAAAACATTCAGTACTTC.

This rearrangement joins TRBV5-1 to TRBJ2-2, with 10 bases identical to TRBD2. The CDR3 consists of 16 residues. Germline loops: CDR1 SGHRS, CDR2 YFSETQ. Trimming at V came to 0 bases and at J to 2 bases, leaving 1 base not matched to a gene. The CDR3 nucleotides are TGCGCCAGCAGCTTGGGGACTAGCGGAAACACCGGGGAGCTGTTTTTT. Its translation is CASSLGTSGNTGELFF.

V and J are TRBV27 and TRBJ2-3; 7 nucleotides agree with TRBD2. Germline CDR1 MNHEY, CDR2 SMNVEV (reference sequence). V lost 2 bases, J lost 1 base, and 6 bases stayed unmatched. CDR3 length equals 16 residues. CDR3 loop: CASSLGRGGGTDTQYF. The CDR3 nucleotides read TGTGCCAGCAGTTTAGGAAGGGGAGGGGGCACAGATACGCAGTATTTT.

The chain joins TRBV5-6 to TRBJ2-1; the match to TRBD2 covers 9 bases. This CDR3 comprises 16 residues. Losses at the gene ends were 0 bases for V and 4 bases for J; bases not matched to a gene: 5. In germline, CDR1 is SGHDT, CDR2 YYEEEE. CDR3 loop: CASSLVASGAYNEQFF. The DNA for the CDR3 is TGTGCCAGCAGCTTGGTTGCTAGCGGGGCGTACAATGAGCAGTTCTTC.

The chain recombines TRBV6-2 or TRBV6-3 with TRBJ2-7; the D gene is possibly TRBD2 (6 bases). The CDR3 is made up of 15 amino acids. Germline V CDR1 and CDR2: MNHEY, SVGEGT. V lost 2 bases to trimming and J lost 9 bases, with 20 bases between them. This chain's CDR3 is CASSYLVAPPGRQYV. CDR3 DNA: TGTGCCAGCAGTTACCTGGTAGCCCCCCCCGGGAGGCAGTACGTC.

The chain is built from TRBV6-6 and TRBJ1-1; TRBD1 matches 8 bases. This CDR3 comprises 14 residues. Germline assignment: CDR1 MNHNY and CDR2 SVGAGI (reference sequence). Germline trimming cut 1 base from V and 6 bases from J; bases unmatched to any gene: 4. CDR3 sequence (DNA): TGTGCCAGCAGTTACTATGACAGGGGCCCTGAAGCTTTCTTT. This translates into CASSYYDRGPEAFF.

The chain joins TRBV7-2 to TRBJ1-6; the D is unclear. Germline loops: CDR1 SGHTA, CDR2 FQGNSA. Trimming took 1 base from V and 9 from J, leaving 13 bases between them. The CDR3 loop spans 15 amino acids. The CDR3: CASSLVAVLGSPLHF. In nucleotides, the CDR3 is TGTGCCAGCAGCTTAGTGGCGGTTCTGGGTTCACCCCTCCACTTT.

The J gene is TRBJ1-5, the V gene TRBV6-2 or TRBV6-3, with D possibly matching TRBD1 (5 bases). The CDR3 runs 14 residues. Germline V gene sequence: CDR1 MNHEY, CDR2 SVGEGT. V shed 1 base and J shed 6 bases, with 10 bases lying between them. The CDR3 nucleotides read TGTGCCAGCAGTTACTTACAGGTGGGTCAGCCCCAGCATTTT. Encoded protein: CASSYLQVGQPQHF.

The chain joins TRBV18 to TRBJ1-2; 11 nucleotides match TRBD1. V shed 4 bases and J 5 bases; nucleotides not matched to a gene: 6. The germline V gene encodes CDR1 KGHSH and CDR2 LQKENI. The CDR3 runs 15 residues. CDR3 region: CASSQSDRGPYGYTF. In DNA form, the CDR3 reads TGTGCCAGCTCACAGTCGGACAGGGGGCCTTATGGCTACACCTTC.

The chain has TRBV14 and TRBJ1-1, with 7 bases lining up with TRBD1. The CDR3 extends over 14 amino acids. The germline CDR1 and CDR2 sequences are SGHDN and FVKESK. V was clipped by 4 bases and J by 5 bases; unmatched bases: 7. Here the CDR3 reads CASSLNRGGTEAFF. The CDR3 DNA follows: TGTGCCAGCAGCCTAAACAGGGGCGGTACTGAAGCTTTCTTT. Full variable domain (missing parts from reference TRBV14 and TRBJ1-1): EAGVTQFPSHSVIEKGQTVTLRCDPISGHDNLYWYRRVMGKEIKFLLHFVKESKQDESGMPNNRFLAERTGGTYSTLKVQPAELEDSGVYFCASSLNRGGTEAFFGQGTRLTVV.